Given below is one T cell receptor (beta chain) in context. The target antigen is unknown. This sample is drawn from a study of Ad26.COV2.S vaccination and SARS-CoV-2 variants. Study observations and caveats: Breadth of non-spike TCRs did not differ between vaccinees and placebo recipients.

Sequencing was performed with immunoSEQ multiplex PCR; in TCRdb, only in-frame clones are kept and a portion is missing. The data show hundreds of thousands of clones, with 80% to 90% seen just once and around 2.6% held by the top ten. Treatment of the sample: some 20 received Ad26.COV2.S at low or high dose, single or two shots; about 5 received placebo; per-sample allocation not given. The study sampled participants on day 63 after the first vaccine or placebo injection. An 18-55-year-old adult in Boston served as donor. The vaccine delivered Wuhan-strain SARS-CoV-2 spike through an Ad26 vector. This TCR derives from a person between 18 and 65 years old who received the Ad26.COV2.S COVID-19 vaccine or a placebo. The material sequenced was peripheral blood, taken in a trial of Ad26.COV2.S vaccine versus placebo.

The CDR3 reads CASSYSTGLGYTF. The DNA of the CDR3 is TGTGCCAGCAGTTACTCAACAGGGCTTGGCTACACCTTC. V is TRBV6-5 and J is TRBJ1-2; D is possibly TRBD1 (6 bases). The CDR3 consists of 13 residues. Germline lookup yields CDR1 MNHEY and CDR2 SVGAGI. Trimming cost V 0 bases and J 7 bases, with 9 bases left between them.